These 21 T cell receptor beta chains originate from one sample sequenced in a study of blood T cell repertoires in COVID-19. The table came from immunoSEQ multiplex PCR; TCRdb's copy has only in-frame clones and leaves some out. The repertoire consists of about 360,000 clones, with more than 75% occurring once and the leading ten covering roughly 1.2%. Sequenced: peripheral blood. All receptors come from a human donor with acute or convalescent COVID-19. The donor label of this sample is uncertain.

The chain is built from TRBV28 and TRBJ1-5; 10 bases are a match to TRBD1. The V gene's germline CDR1 is MDHEN and CDR2 SYDVKM. With 3 bases clipped from V and 4 bases from J, the junction kept 9 bases outside the gene matches. CDR3 length: 17 amino acids. The CDR3 loop reads CASSFHPDRGSNQPQHF. The CDR3 nucleotides read TGTGCCAGCAGTTTCCACCCGGACAGGGGGAGTAATCAGCCCCAGCATTTT.

The genes are TRBV9 and TRBJ2-3, with D possibly matching TRBD2 (5 bases). The CDR3 has 14 residues. Germline CDR1 SGDLS, CDR2 YYNGEE. The germline V and J ends were trimmed by 0 bases and 3 bases, with 8 bases remaining between them. The CDR3 DNA follows: TGTGCCAGCAGCGTAGAGCTAGCTACAGATACGCAGTATTTT. This gives the protein CASSVELATDTQYF.

The rearrangement uses TRBV2 and TRBJ1-2; TRBD1 is a possible D gene (5 bases). The CDR3 runs to 14 residues. Germline V gene sequence: CDR1 SNHLY, CDR2 FYNNEI. V was cut by 6 bases and J by 3 bases, with 14 bases left in between. In DNA form, the CDR3 reads TGTGCCAGCAGCCGGGGGGGGAAGGACTATGGCTACACCTTC. Its translation is CASSRGGKDYGYTF.

The gene calls are TRBV5-1 and TRBJ2-4; D is ambiguous. The germline gives CDR1 SGHRS, CDR2 YFSETQ. The CDR3 spans 14 residues. V was clipped by 2 bases and J by 0 bases, with 6 bases between them. This CDR3 is CASSFTLAKNIQYF. DNA for the CDR3: TGCGCCAGCAGCTTTACTTTAGCCAAAAACATTCAGTACTTC. Full variable domain (remainder filled in from reference TRBV5-1 and TRBJ2-4): KAGVTQTPRYLIKTRGQQVTLSCSPISGHRSVSWYQQTPGQGLQFLFEYFSETQRNKGNFPGRFSGRQFSNSRSEMNVSTLELGDSALYLCASSFTLAKNIQYFGAGTRLSVL.

V usage is TRBV21-1 and J usage is TRBJ2-2; the table's D call, TRBD2, was not checked against the DNA. TRBV21-1 is a pseudogene locus. CDR3 size: 12 residues. Here the CDR3 reads CASSLSTGELFF. For the CDR3, the DNA is TGTGCCAGCAGCCTTAGTACCGGGGAGCTGTTTTTT.

This clone was counted only a few times. The V gene is TRBV6-1, the J gene TRBJ1-3, with TRBD1 as a possible D gene (5 bases). The germline gives CDR1 MNHNS, CDR2 SASEGT. V lost 2 bases to trimming and J lost 0 bases, with 11 bases between them. CDR3 length: 16 residues. The CDR3 loop is CASSEYRGSSGNTIYF. As DNA, the CDR3 is TGTGCCAGCAGTGAATATCGGGGGTCCTCTGGAAACACCATATATTTT.

The J gene is TRBJ2-1, the V gene TRBV7-2, with 13 bases lining up with TRBD2. The CDR3 sequence is 15 residues long. The germline V gene has CDR1 SGHTA and CDR2 FQGNSA. V lost 3 bases to trimming and J lost 8 bases; unmatched junction nucleotides: 4. The CDR3 nucleotides read TGTGCCAGCAGCTTGAGGACTAGCGGGAGCCATGAGCAGTTCTTC. This gives the protein CASSLRTSGSHEQFF.

The J gene is TRBJ2-3, the V gene TRBV27, with D unresolved. V lost 1 base and J lost 3, with 5 bases in between. Germline CDR1 and CDR2: MNHEY and SMNVEV (reference sequence). The CDR3 sequence is 13 residues long. The CDR3 DNA reads as TGTGCCAGCAGTTTATTGAGGACAGATACGCAGTATTTT. This translates into CASSLLRTDTQYF.

This clone showed up just a few times. The V call is TRBV7-9, the J call TRBJ1-4, with a possible D match to TRBD1 (5 bases). Germline V gene lookup returns CDR1 SEHNR and CDR2 FQNEAQ (reference sequence). V lost 6 bases and J 4 bases, leaving 15 bases between the germline ends. The CDR3 runs 15 residues. CDR3 sequence (DNA): TGTGCCAGCAGTTCGGCGGGACCCAATAATGAAAAACTGTTTTTT. Translated, it gives CASSSAGPNNEKLFF.

The sample holds one count of this clone. The chain couples TRBV19 to TRBJ1-6; D gene ambiguous. The ends were cut back, 7 bases at V and 9 bases at J, with 16 bases in the middle. This CDR3 is 14 amino acids long. The germline gives CDR1 LNHDA, CDR2 SQIVND (reference sequence). The CDR3 DNA is TGTGCCAGTAAAGGGAATCCGGGAGGTTCACCCCTCCACTTT. It encodes CASKGNPGGSPLHF.

The chain recombines TRBV7-8 with TRBJ1-2, with D hard to call. The ends were cut back, 0 bases at V and 3 bases at J, with 8 bases in the middle. Per the germline V gene, CDR1 is SGHVS and CDR2 is FQNEAQ. The CDR3 extends over 14 amino acids. As DNA, the CDR3 is TGTGCCAGCAGCTTAGCGACAACCCACTATGGCTACACCTTC. Translation: CASSLATTHYGYTF.

CDR3 DNA sequence: TGCGCCAGCAGCCAAGAGGGGGGTCAAAGATCACCCCTCCACTTT. This gives the protein CASSQEGGQRSPLHF. The V call is TRBV4-1, the J call TRBJ1-6, with D possibly being TRBD1 (5 bases). V was trimmed by 0 bases and J by 10 bases, leaving 13 bases between them. Germline-derived CDR1 and CDR2 are MGHRA and YSYEKL. This CDR3 spans 15 amino acids.

The chain combines TRBV7-9 with TRBJ1-2, with a weak D call TRBD1 (6 bases). The V gene's germline CDR1 is SEHNR and CDR2 FQNEAQ (reference sequence). The V and J ends lost 1 base and 0 bases respectively, with 15 bases between them. CDR3 size: 17 residues. This CDR3 is CASSLEAFRGSNYGYTF. The CDR3 DNA sequence: TGTGCCAGCAGCTTAGAGGCTTTCAGGGGTTCTAACTATGGCTACACCTTC.

This clone appeared once. The chain employs TRBV12-5 and TRBJ1-4; D is undetermined. CDR1 LGHNT and CDR2 FRNRAP come from the germline V gene. Trimming cost V 0 bases and J 1 base, with 9 bases left between them. The CDR3 consists of 16 residues. The DNA of the CDR3 is TGTGCTAGTGGTTTGGTACGGTGGAGAACTAATGAAAAACTGTTTTTT. Protein product: CASGLVRWRTNEKLFF.

This clone was seen just once. This chain joins TRBV27 and TRBJ1-2, with a weak D call TRBD1 (6 bases). The CDR3 totals 16 residues. V was clipped by 2 bases and J by 8 bases, with 21 bases between them. Germline lookup yields CDR1 MNHEY and CDR2 SMNVEV (reference sequence). As DNA, the CDR3 is TGTGCCAGCAGTTTAGGTCAGGGGACGGCTAGGGGAGGCTACACCTTC. This gives the protein CASSLGQGTARGGYTF.

This sequence joins TRBV30 and TRBJ2-3; 12 positions agree with TRBD2. The ends lost 3 bases at V and 0 bases at J; junction bases unmatched: 16. The germline gives CDR1 GTSNPN, CDR2 SVGIG (reference sequence). CDR3 size: 20 residues. The CDR3 is CAWRPTTLQTSGGSTDTQYF. CDR3 DNA sequence: TGTGCCTGGAGGCCTACAACTTTGCAAACTAGCGGGGGGAGCACAGATACGCAGTATTTT. Variable domain in full (rest from reference TRBV30 and TRBJ2-3): SQTIHQWPATLVQPVGSPLSLECTVEGTSNPNLYWYRQAAGRGLQLLFYSVGIGQISSEVPQNLSASRPQDRQFILSSKKLLLSDSGFYLCAWRPTTLQTSGGSTDTQYFGPGTRLTVL.

V gene TRBV3-1 (or the pseudogene TRBV3-2) combines with J gene TRBJ2-1, with D possibly being TRBD1 (6 bases). The germline V gene has CDR1 LGHDT and CDR2 YNNKEL (reference sequence). The CDR3 length is 16 residues. V was trimmed by 3 bases and J by 4 bases, leaving 16 bases between them. This CDR3 is CASSHSQGTPYNEQFF. The CDR3 DNA reads TGTGCCAGCAGCCATTCACAGGGAACCCCTTACAATGAGCAGTTCTTC.

The V and J genes are TRBV6-5 and TRBJ1-2; D remains unclear. The CDR3 totals 15 residues. Germline lookup yields CDR1 MNHEY and CDR2 SVGAGI. V lost 5 bases and J 4 bases, leaving 17 bases between the germline ends. In DNA, the CDR3 is TGTGCCAGCAGTCTCCTCCAATCGAGCCGCTATGGCTACACCTTC. Its translation: CASSLLQSSRYGYTF.

V is TRBV7-2 and J is TRBJ2-1; 11 nucleotides match TRBD2. The germline gives CDR1 SGHTA, CDR2 FQGNSA. CDR3 length equals 15 residues. V shed 10 bases and J 7 bases; nucleotides not matched to a gene: 12. CDR3: CATQYSGGAANEQFF. The CDR3 DNA reads as TGTGCCACCCAATATAGCGGGGGGGCCGCGAATGAGCAGTTCTTC.

CDR3 bases: TGTGCCAGCAGCTTAGGGGGGACATCGTTTCAGCCCCAGCATTTT. This sequence encodes CASSLGGTSFQPQHF. The rearrangement links TRBV7-9 to TRBJ1-5; D possibly corresponds to TRBD1 (6 bases). CDR1 is SEHNR and CDR2 is FQNEAQ in the germline V gene (reference sequence). This CDR3 is built from 15 residues. V was clipped by 1 base and J by 6 bases, with 13 bases between them.

This clone was seen repeatedly, ten times or more. Here the CDR3 DNA reads TGCGCCAGCAGCCCCCGGACTAGCGGGAGGGCCACCGGGGAGCTGTTTTTT. It translates to CASSPRTSGRATGELFF. J is TRBJ2-2 and V is TRBV4-1; 15 bases line up with TRBD2. V trimming: 4 bases; J trimming: 4 bases; junction bases outside the gene matches: 4. The CDR3 extends over 17 amino acids. Germline values: CDR1 MGHRA, CDR2 YSYEKL.